This TCR beta chain emerged from a study of CD8+ T cells in alopecia areata. Findings and caveats of the study: Mice gave a clearer picture of TCR sharing than patients did, possibly for HLA-related reasons. More clonal than normal scalp was lesional scalp, particularly alopecia totalis/universalis.

RNA extraction was followed by reverse transcription into cDNA, which acted as the sequencing template. Assay: immunoSEQ multiplex PCR; the TCRdb copy retains only in-frame clones and omits some. This sample has 60,000 to 65,000 clones, with around 47% found just once. Specimens obtained from alopecia areata patients comprised lesional scalp punch biopsies and peripheral blood. The researchers isolated CD4+ and CD8+ T cells from PBMCs by sorting. In the case of this clone: What it binds is unknown.

The CDR3 runs 16 residues. From germline, CDR1 is SEHNR and CDR2 FQNEAQ (reference sequence). The trim removed 2 bases at V and 2 bases at J, leaving 8 bases unmatched. The sequenced sample consisted of NKG2D-low CD8+ T cells sorted from blood. This chain uses TRBV7-9 with TRBJ2-7; 8 bases are shared with TRBD1. This clonotype was obtained from a human donor with alopecia areata. CDR3 sequence: CASSLTGGLETYEQYF. For the CDR3, the DNA is TGTGCCAGCAGCTTAACAGGGGGTTTGGAGACCTACGAGCAGTACTTC.